One and the same sample provided the 27 T cell receptor beta chains below, sequenced in a study of human CD8 memory T cell subsets. UMI-labeled 5' RACE was the method by which TCR beta libraries were made. One entry per CDR3 protein, without DNA, is what TCRdb gives after re-calling the 5' RACE reads. Its table records 9,000 to 10,000 distinct CDR3 sequences. The material sequenced was CD8+ T cells from PBMCs. These receptors came from a human donor in good health.

The chain links TRBV6-5 to TRBJ2-6; absent DNA, TCRdb's TRBD1 call cannot be checked. Germline assignment: CDR1 MNHEY and CDR2 SVGAGI. The CDR3 has 17 amino acids. CDR3: CASSYQQGYSGANVLTF.

V is TRBV29-1 and J is TRBJ2-2; TCRdb reports TRBD2, a call that lacks DNA to check it against. CDR1 and CDR2 from the germline V gene are SQVTM and ANQGSEA. This CDR3 has 16 residues. The CDR3 here is CSVSPLLAQNTGELFF.

The rearrangement joins TRBV19 to TRBJ2-1; without DNA, the TCRdb call of TRBD2 cannot be checked. Germline loops: CDR1 LNHDA, CDR2 SQIVND (reference sequence). This CDR3 has 15 residues. The CDR3 is CASSIEASGGSEQFF. The full variable domain, with the rest looked up from reference TRBV19 and TRBJ2-1, is DGGITQSPKYLFRKEGQNVTLSCEQNLNHDAMYWYRQDPGQGLRLIYYSQIVNDFQKGDIAEGYSVSREKKESFPLTVTSAQKNPTAFYLCASSIEASGGSEQFFGPGTRLTVL.

This chain joins TRBV28 and TRBJ2-7; the D call from TCRdb, TRBD1, cannot be confirmed without DNA. Per germline, CDR1 MDHEN and CDR2 SYDVKM. The CDR3 has 12 residues. The CDR3 is CASRQGAGEQYF.

This clonotype is classed as medium-sized by frequency. The chain recombines TRBV27 with TRBJ1-2; TCRdb gives TRBD1 as the D gene, but with no DNA this cannot be confirmed. In germline, CDR1 is MNHEY, CDR2 SMNVEV (reference sequence). The CDR3 contains 15 residues. Here the CDR3 reads CASSSPRGGVWGYTF.

This clonotype shows up as medium-sized by frequency. This rearrangement joins TRBV20-1 to TRBJ1-2. Per the germline V gene, CDR1 is DFQATT and CDR2 is SNEGSKA (reference sequence). The CDR3 is made up of 17 amino acids. This chain's CDR3 is CSAREFSLEEANYGYTF.

The V and J genes are TRBV5-6 and TRBJ1-1; there is no DNA to check the TCRdb D call of TRBD1. The CDR3 runs 16 residues. Germline assignment: CDR1 SGHDT and CDR2 YYEEEE. The CDR3 reads CASSLGRTGRNTEAFF.

This clonotype shows up as medium-sized by frequency. The CDR3 sequence: CASRDRGEKNTEAFF. The chain carries TRBV13 and TRBJ1-1; no DNA is available, so the TRBD1 call from TCRdb remains unchecked. The germline V gene encodes CDR1 PRHDT and CDR2 FYEKMQ (reference sequence). The CDR3 extends over 15 amino acids.

This chain uses TRBV5-6 with TRBJ1-1. The CDR3 sequence is 13 residues long. Germline CDR1 SGHDT, CDR2 YYEEEE. The CDR3 is CASSLRVDTEAFF.

The chain recombines TRBV2 with TRBJ2-5; TCRdb returns TRBD2, unconfirmable since there is no DNA. CDR1 SNHLY and CDR2 FYNNEI come from the germline V gene. The CDR3 length is 16 residues. CDR3 region: CASSELLAGARETQYF.

The chain has TRBV25-1 and TRBJ2-4. Germline assignment: CDR1 MGHDK and CDR2 SYGVNS. The CDR3 is 12 residues long. CDR3 residues: CASSGYLNIQYF.

The chain employs TRBV20-1 and TRBJ2-7; lacking DNA, the TRBD2 call made by TCRdb goes unchecked. Per the germline V gene, CDR1 is DFQATT and CDR2 is SNEGSKA (reference sequence). CDR3 length equals 14 residues. This chain's CDR3 is CSVRGALSSYEQYF.

By frequency, this clonotype registers medium-sized. The V call is TRBV20-1, the J call TRBJ2-1. Germline-derived CDR1 and CDR2 are DFQATT and SNEGSKA (reference sequence). The CDR3 is made up of 15 amino acids. The CDR3 sequence: CSARDMASSYNEQFF.

This clonotype is deemed medium-sized by its frequency. The rearrangement uses TRBV7-9 and TRBJ2-7; the D call of TRBD2 rests on TCRdb alone, since no DNA is present to check it. This CDR3 spans 17 amino acids. Germline assignment: CDR1 SEHNR and CDR2 FQNEAQ (reference sequence). This CDR3 reads CASSFPTRLADSYEQYF.

The V call is TRBV12-3 or TRBV12-4, the J call TRBJ1-1. The CDR3 has 12 amino acids. CDR3 residues: CASSFGYTEAFF.

The chain has TRBV9 and TRBJ1-1; TCRdb designates TRBD1, a call that cannot be tested without DNA. The CDR3 consists of 13 residues. In germline, CDR1 is SGDLS, CDR2 YYNGEE. CDR3 residues: CASTREVNTEAFF.

This rearrangement joins TRBV6-5 to TRBJ1-5; the TRBD1 assignment by TCRdb is unverifiable without DNA. CDR3 length: 15 amino acids. Germline lookup yields CDR1 MNHEY and CDR2 SVGAGI. CDR3 amino acids: CASSRDSYSNQPQHF.

According to its frequency, this clonotype is medium-sized. The chain carries TRBV29-1 and TRBJ2-1; TCRdb indicates TRBD1, and absent DNA this call remains unverified. The CDR3 length is 15 residues. CDR1 is SQVTM, CDR2 ANQGSEA, per germline. The CDR3 loop is CSVEGGQRSYNEQFF.

According to its frequency, this clonotype is medium-sized. CDR3 sequence reads: CASSLRGTRSDTQYF. The rearrangement uses TRBV6-7 and TRBJ2-3; without DNA, the TCRdb call of TRBD2 cannot be checked. TRBV6-7 is placed among ORFs of uncertain function. This CDR3 spans 15 amino acids.

The chain links TRBV7-6 to TRBJ2-7; lacking DNA, the TRBD1 call made by TCRdb goes unchecked. The CDR3 totals 14 residues. Germline V gives CDR1 SGHVS, CDR2 FNYEAQ. CDR3: CASSPGTSSYEQYF.

V gene TRBV15 combines with J gene TRBJ2-1; TCRdb gives TRBD2 as the D gene, but with no DNA this cannot be confirmed. This CDR3 spans 15 amino acids. CDR1 and CDR2 (germline): LNHNV, YYDKDF (reference sequence). This CDR3 is CATSRDSRGGNEQFF.

This rearrangement joins TRBV27 to TRBJ2-7; the D call from TCRdb, TRBD2, cannot be confirmed without DNA. This CDR3 has 15 residues. Germline V gene data show CDR1 as MNHEY and CDR2 as SMNVEV (reference sequence). CDR3 loop: CASSLGASATYEQYF.

V gene TRBV7-9 combines with J gene TRBJ2-1; the TRBD1 assignment by TCRdb is unverifiable without DNA. Germline CDR1 is SEHNR and CDR2 is FQNEAQ (reference sequence). The CDR3 contains 15 residues. This CDR3 reads CASSLRQGVYNEQFF. Filled out from reference TRBV7-9 and TRBJ2-1, the complete variable domain reads DTGVSQNPRHKITKRGQNVTFRCDPISEHNRLYWYRQTLGQGPEFLTYFQNEAQLEKSRLLSDRFSAERPKGSFSTLEIQRTEQGDSAMYLCASSLRQGVYNEQFFGPGTRLTVL.

The CDR3 is CAISEGGGRAFF. V usage is TRBV10-3 and J usage is TRBJ1-1; without DNA, the TCRdb call of TRBD1 cannot be checked. CDR3 length: 12 residues. Per germline, CDR1 ENHRY and CDR2 SYGVKD.

The CDR3 here is CASSSGSGEQFF. The rearrangement links TRBV7-3 to TRBJ2-1. CDR1 and CDR2 (germline): SGHTA, FQGTGA. This CDR3 contains 12 residues.

This chain connects TRBV19 to TRBJ2-7; TCRdb returns TRBD2, unconfirmable since there is no DNA. The CDR3 runs 14 residues. Germline CDR1 and CDR2: LNHDA and SQIVND (reference sequence). The CDR3 is CASSISSLAYEQYF.

The chain combines TRBV28 with TRBJ2-7; the D call from TCRdb, TRBD1, cannot be confirmed without DNA. The CDR3 spans 16 residues. Germline V gene data show CDR1 as MDHEN and CDR2 as SYDVKM. CDR3 in amino acids: CASSTPRGQGTFEQYF.